This TCR beta chain was captured in a study of blood T cell repertoires in COVID-19. This table comes from immunoSEQ multiplex PCR, and its TCRdb copy is limited to in-frame clones, with some not included. The sample lists approximately 290,000 clones; about 90% were seen once. This CDR3 comprises 15 residues. Trimming left V 3 bases short and J 1 base short, with 13 bases between. The germline gives CDR1 SGHVS, CDR2 FQNEAQ. Material: PBMCs or T cells enriched from blood (not recorded which). V is TRBV7-8 and J is TRBJ2-7; weak D call: TRBD2 (6 bases). This sequence originates from a woman aged 18-29 years with acute COVID-19. CDR3 coding DNA: TGTGCCAGCAGCTTTAAGCGGGCTGATTCCTACGAGCAGTACTTC. Encoded protein: CASSFKRADSYEQYF.